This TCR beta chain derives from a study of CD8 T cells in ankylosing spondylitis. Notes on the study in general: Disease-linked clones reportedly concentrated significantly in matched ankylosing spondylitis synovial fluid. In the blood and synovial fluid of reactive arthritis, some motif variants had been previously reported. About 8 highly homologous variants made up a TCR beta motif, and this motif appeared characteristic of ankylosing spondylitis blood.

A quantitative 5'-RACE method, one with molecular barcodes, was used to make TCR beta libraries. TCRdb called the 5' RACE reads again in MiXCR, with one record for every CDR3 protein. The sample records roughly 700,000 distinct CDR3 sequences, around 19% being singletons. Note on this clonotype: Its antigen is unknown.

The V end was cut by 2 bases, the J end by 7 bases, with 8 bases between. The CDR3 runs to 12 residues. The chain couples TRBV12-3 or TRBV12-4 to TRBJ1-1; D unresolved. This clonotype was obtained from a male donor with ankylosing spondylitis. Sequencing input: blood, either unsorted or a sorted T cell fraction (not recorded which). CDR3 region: CASSLYTDEAFF. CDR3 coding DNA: TGTGCCAGCAGTTTATATACGGATGAAGCTTTCTTT.